Listed below are T cell receptor beta chains from one sample, sequenced in a study of regulatory T cells in long-lasting Graves disease. Each CDR3 protein is one row after TCRdb ran MiXCR on the multiplex PCR reads. Here the sample spans about 520,000 distinct CDR3 sequences, more than 10% being singletons. These data were also filed under a second study, of T cells in Graves' hyperthyroidism and ophthalmopathy.

The source material was peripheral blood mononuclear cells (PBMCs), sampled at new diagnosis, from a patient treated with antithyroid drugs. All receptors derive from a woman aged 30 to 39 with Graves disease. Each CDR3 is given with its conserved first and last residue. D genes are given only for firm matches. A clone size is listed for some rows: how often the clone was seen (once, few, many), or a class if it is expanded.

>.|TRBJ2-3|many|TRBV5-1
CALAVRTDTQYF
TGCGCCTTAGCCGTCCGGACAGATACGCAGTATTTT
>TRBD1|TRBJ2-7|many|TRBV5-1
CASSSQGANEQYF
TGCGCCAGCAGCTCCCAGGGGGCCAACGAGCAGTACTTC
>TRBD1|TRBJ2-6|many|TRBV5-1
CASSGTGVASGANVLTF
TGCGCCAGCAGCGGGACAGGGGTCGCCTCTGGGGCCAACGTCCTGACTTTC
>TRBD2|TRBJ2-2|many|TRBV28
CASGTSSTGELFF
TGTGCCAGCGGGACTAGTTCCACCGGGGAGCTGTTTTTT
>TRBD2|TRBJ2-2|many|TRBV30
CAWIPSGRLDTGELFF
TGTGCCTGGATCCCTAGCGGGAGGCTGGACACCGGGGAGCTGTTTTTT
>TRBD1|TRBJ2-5|.|TRBV27
CASSYRDRLKTQYF
TGTGCCAGCAGTTACAGGGACAGGTTGAAGACCCAGTACTTC
>.|TRBJ2-6|few|TRBV27
CASRAYSGANVLTF
TGTGCCAGCAGGGCCTACTCTGGGGCCAACGTCCTGACTTTC
>.|TRBJ2-3|.|TRBV20-1
CSARTSSSPGTQYF
TGCAGTGCTAGAACTTCTAGCTCGCCGGGTACGCAGTATTTT
>TRBD2|TRBJ2-1|many|TRBV7-3
CASSPERGAYNEQFF
TGTGCCAGCAGCCCAGAGCGGGGGGCCTACAATGAGCAGTTCTTC
>TRBD1|TRBJ2-3|many|TRBV5-1
CASSGDRPLTDTQYF
TGCGCCAGCAGCGGGGACAGGCCGCTCACAGATACGCAGTATTTT
>.|TRBJ2-1|many|TRBV11-1
CASSFQGGGEQFF
TGTGCCAGCAGCTTCCAAGGCGGAGGTGAGCAGTTCTTC
>.|TRBJ2-7|.|TRBV20-1
CSARDLRGSRLSYEQYF
TGCAGTGCTAGAGATCTTAGGGGGAGTCGGCTGTCCTACGAGCAGTACTTC
>TRBD2|TRBJ2-3|many|TRBV10-3
CAISESTASGSTDTQYF
TGTGCCATCAGTGAGTCGACGGCTAGCGGGAGTACAGATACGCAGTATTTT
>.|TRBJ1-1|.|TRBV19
CASSLKVTTEAFF
TGTGCCAGTAGCCTCAAGGTAACCACTGAAGCTTTCTTT
>TRBD1|TRBJ1-1|many|TRBV12-3/TRBV12-4
CASSVRDSWTEAFF
TGTGCCAGCAGTGTCAGGGACAGTTGGACTGAAGCTTTCTTT
>.|TRBJ2-6|many|TRBV11-3
CASSLVAVYGGANVLTF
TGTGCCAGCAGCTTAGTAGCGGTTTATGGGGGGGCCAACGTCCTGACTTTC